These 32 T cell receptor beta chains originate from one sample sequenced in a study of blood T cell repertoires in COVID-19. Repertoires were generated with immunoSEQ multiplex PCR, while TCRdb's copy carries only in-frame clones and drops some. This table holds 250,000 or so clones, roughly 84% found once. Sequencing input: PBMCs or T cells enriched from blood (not recorded which). The receptors come from a woman between 50 and 59 years old who had been exposed to COVID-19.

This clone was seen a few times. The chain carries TRBV13 and TRBJ2-2; D unclear. V was pared by 5 bases and J by 6 bases, with 13 bases between. There are 14 residues in the CDR3. CDR1 and CDR2 from the germline V gene are PRHDT and FYEKMQ (reference sequence). The CDR3 nucleotides read TGTGCCAGCAGCCCCTACTCCGAACCCGGGGAGCTGTTTTTT. Protein sequence: CASSPYSEPGELFF.

This clone was seen more than once but under ten times. This rearrangement joins TRBV7-2 to TRBJ2-1, with unresolved D. The CDR3 length is 13 residues. Germline values: CDR1 SGHTA, CDR2 FQGNSA. Trimming cost V 2 bases and J 4 bases, with 6 bases left between them. The CDR3 nucleotides read TGTGCCAGCAGCTTAATGAGTTACAATGAGCAGTTCTTC. Protein sequence: CASSLMSYNEQFF.

This chain's CDR3 is CASSRGGESMNTEAFF. The CDR3 DNA follows: TGTGCCAGCAGCAGGGGGGGTGAAAGCATGAACACTGAAGCTTTCTTT. This chain uses TRBV21-1 with TRBJ1-1. TRBV21-1 is designated a pseudogene. This CDR3 is 16 amino acids long.

The chain joins TRBV21-1 to TRBJ2-2; TRBD1 is taken as the D call from the table, unchecked against the DNA. TRBV21-1 is shown as a pseudogene. This CDR3 is built from 16 residues. The CDR3 sequence: CASSRRQGIGTGELFF. The CDR3 nucleotides are TGTGCCAGCAGCAGACGACAGGGGATCGGCACCGGGGAGCTGTTTTTT.

The V gene is TRBV7-7, the J gene TRBJ2-3; TRBD2 matches 9 bases. Unmatched junction bases numbered 7, after V lost 4 bases and J lost 2 bases. Per the germline V gene, CDR1 is SSHAT and CDR2 is FNYEAQ (reference sequence). This CDR3 spans 16 amino acids. This CDR3 is CASSSGLAGITDTQYF. CDR3 in DNA: TGTGCCAGCAGCTCTGGGCTAGCGGGGATCACAGATACGCAGTATTTT.

This rearrangement joins TRBV2 to TRBJ1-5, with 7 positions matching TRBD1. The V segment lost 6 bases and the J segment 9 bases; nucleotides outside the gene matches: 5. Germline assignment: CDR1 SNHLY and CDR2 FYNNEI. The CDR3 has 12 residues. CDR3 sequence reads: CASSDRAGPQHF. The CDR3 DNA follows: TGTGCCAGCAGCGACAGGGCTGGGCCCCAGCATTTT.

This clone came up once. The rearrangement links TRBV12-3 or TRBV12-4 to TRBJ1-5; tentatively, D is TRBD1 (5 bases). Trimming pared 7 bases from V and 5 bases from J, leaving 12 bases between. The CDR3 spans 13 residues. The CDR3: CASMGTGDQPQHF. CDR3 nucleotides: TGTGCCAGCATGGGGACGGGGGATCAGCCCCAGCATTTT.

This rearrangement joins TRBV5-4 to TRBJ1-2; no clear D gene. Germline assignment: CDR1 SGHNT and CDR2 YYREEE (reference sequence). This CDR3 comprises 13 residues. The ends were cut back, 0 bases at V and 8 bases at J, with 11 bases in the middle. CDR3 DNA: TGTGCCAGCAGCTTGGTCGCAGGCCAGGGCTACACCTTC. Residues: CASSLVAGQGYTF.

CDR3 nucleotides: TGCAGCGTCCACCAACAGGGGAGGAGCTCCTACAATGAGCAGTTCTTC. Residues: CSVHQQGRSSYNEQFF. The rearrangement joins TRBV29-1 to TRBJ2-1; TRBD1 is a possible D gene (7 bases). The V and J ends lost 6 bases and 0 bases respectively, with 18 bases between them. CDR3 length: 16 amino acids. CDR1 is SQVTM and CDR2 is ANQGSEA in the germline V gene.

This chain uses TRBV18 with TRBJ2-7, with D hard to call. CDR1 is KGHSH, CDR2 LQKENI, per germline. V dropped 6 bases and J dropped 0 bases, with 12 bases sitting between them. CDR3 length: 14 amino acids. The DNA for the CDR3 is TGTGCCAGCTCCCGTACAGTGAGCTCCTACGAGCAGTACTTC. This encodes CASSRTVSSYEQYF.

The chain has TRBV30 and TRBJ1-3; maybe TRBD1 (5 bases). V lost 8 bases and J 1 base, leaving 24 bases between the germline ends. The CDR3 length is 17 residues. Germline CDR1 reads GTSNPN; CDR2 reads SVGIG (reference sequence). CDR3 DNA sequence: TGTGCCGGAGGGGCCCGGGGACTGTTGACATCTGGAAACACCATATATTTT. Translating it yields CAGGARGLLTSGNTIYF.

The genes are TRBV10-2 and TRBJ1-1; maybe TRBD1 (6 bases). Trimming pared 2 bases from V and 0 bases from J, leaving 13 bases between. The length of the CDR3 is 16 residues. CDR1 WSHSY and CDR2 SAAADI come from the germline V gene. The CDR3 DNA follows: TGCGCCAGCAGTGAGACAGGGCCCGTATTGAACACTGAAGCTTTCTTT. It is translated as CASSETGPVLNTEAFF.

J is TRBJ2-6 and V is TRBV27; D gene unclear. V was pared by 4 bases and J by 0 bases, with 7 bases between. Germline V CDR1 and CDR2: MNHEY, SMNVEV (reference sequence). There are 15 residues in the CDR3. CDR3 DNA sequence: TGTGCCAGCAGTTCGTCGTACTCTGGGGCCAACGTCCTGACTTTC. Encoded protein: CASSSSYSGANVLTF.

The rearrangement links TRBV9 to TRBJ1-1, with D uncertain. The V gene lost 0 bases and the J gene lost 1 base, with 10 bases spanning the gap. The CDR3 extends over 15 amino acids. Germline assignment: CDR1 SGDLS and CDR2 YYNGEE. CDR3 loop: CASSVGLSGNTEAFF. CDR3 bases: TGTGCCAGCAGCGTAGGGCTATCAGGGAACACTGAAGCTTTCTTT.

This chain links TRBV4-1 with TRBJ1-2, with 9 positions matching TRBD1. In germline, CDR1 is MGHRA, CDR2 YSYEKL. CDR3 size: 14 residues. V shed 5 bases, J shed 3 bases, and the junction held 4 bases outside the gene matches. CDR3: CASSKGDRDYGYTF. CDR3 DNA sequence: TGCGCCAGCAGCAAAGGGGACAGGGACTATGGCTACACCTTC.

CDR3 bases: TGTGCCAGCAGCTATGGCGGACTCGGGGGTTTTAAAGAGACCCAGTACTTC. It encodes CASSYGGLGGFKETQYF. The chain combines TRBV11-2 with TRBJ2-5; D may be TRBD2 (6 bases). CDR1 and CDR2 (germline): SGHAT, FQNNGV. This CDR3 is 17 amino acids long. The ends were cut back, 4 bases at V and 3 bases at J, with 21 bases in the middle. Looking up the rest from reference TRBV11-2 and TRBJ2-5 gives the full variable domain: EAGVAQSPRYKIIEKRQSVAFWCNPISGHATLYWYQQILGQGPKLLIQFQNNGVVDDSQLPKDRFSAERLKGVDSTLKIQPAKLEDSAVYLCASSYGGLGGFKETQYFGPGTRLLVL.

This sequence joins TRBV24-1 and TRBJ2-1; TRBD2 aligns across 9 bases. Trimming cost V 6 bases and J 2 bases; bases outside gene matches: 4. Per germline, CDR1 KGHDR and CDR2 SFDVKD. The CDR3 consists of 15 residues. The CDR3 sequence: CATSPRLAAYNEQFF. CDR3 nucleotides: TGTGCCACCAGTCCTAGACTAGCGGCCTACAATGAGCAGTTCTTC.

This clone has only a few counts. J is TRBJ1-5 and V is TRBV2; 9 nucleotides match TRBD1. CDR1 is SNHLY and CDR2 is FYNNEI in the germline V gene. Unmatched junction bases numbered 4, after V lost 3 bases and J lost 7 bases. The length of the CDR3 is 14 residues. The chain's CDR3 is CASSERQGGQPQHF. The CDR3 nucleotides read TGTGCCAGCAGTGAGAGACAGGGGGGACAGCCCCAGCATTTT.

This chain uses TRBV2 with TRBJ1-1; TRBD1 matches at 8 bases. The germline V gene encodes CDR1 SNHLY and CDR2 FYNNEI. J lost 5 bases, V lost 8 bases, and 13 bases had no gene match. This CDR3 has 15 residues. CDR3 DNA sequence: TGTGCCAGCCGCGGACAGGGTGTGTTTAGAACTGAAGCTTTCTTT. It translates to CASRGQGVFRTEAFF.

The chain links TRBV5-1 to TRBJ1-1; D possibly corresponds to TRBD1 (5 bases). Trimming stripped 1 base from V and 8 bases from J, with 18 bases between. CDR1 and CDR2 from the germline V gene are SGHRS and YFSETQ. The length of the CDR3 is 15 residues. The CDR3 protein is CASSLSGETAEEAFF. For the CDR3, the DNA is TGCGCCAGCAGCTTGTCCGGAGAGACAGCCGAAGAAGCTTTCTTT.

The chain is built from TRBV9 and TRBJ2-7, with 11 positions matching TRBD2. The CDR3 spans 15 residues. Germline CDR1 and CDR2: SGDLS and YYNGEE. The junction had 5 bases not matched to a gene; V was cut back by 4 bases and J by 2 bases. Here the CDR3 DNA reads TGTGCCAGCAGCCCCCGACTAGCGGGGCCCTACGAGCAGTACTTC. It yields the protein CASSPRLAGPYEQYF.

V and J are TRBV29-1 and TRBJ1-1; a possible D gene is TRBD1 (5 bases). Germline V lookup: CDR1 SQVTM, CDR2 ANQGSEA. The V end was cut by 4 bases, the J end by 1 base, with 10 bases between. The CDR3 is made up of 13 amino acids. CDR3 residues: CSVVLGANTEAFF. CDR3 nucleotides: TGCAGCGTTGTTCTTGGGGCGAACACTGAAGCTTTCTTT.

The V call is TRBV10-3, the J call TRBJ1-5; 7 bases match TRBD1. Per the germline V gene, CDR1 is ENHRY and CDR2 is SYGVKD. Trimming at V came to 2 bases and at J to 4 bases, leaving 5 bases not matched to a gene. This CDR3 is 15 amino acids long. CDR3 nucleotide sequence: TGTGCCATCAGTGAGGTTGACAGGGCGAATCAGCCCCAGCATTTT. It codes for CAISEVDRANQPQHF.

V usage is TRBV30 and J usage is TRBJ1-6; no firm D call. The germline V gene encodes CDR1 GTSNPN and CDR2 SVGIG (reference sequence). The CDR3 is 14 amino acids. Trimming removed 7 bases from V and 0 bases from J, with 10 bases in between. This chain's CDR3 is CALEESSYNSPLHF. For the CDR3, the DNA is TGTGCCTTAGAGGAGAGCTCCTATAATTCACCCCTCCACTTT.

The rearrangement uses TRBV3-1 (or the pseudogene TRBV3-2) and TRBJ2-1; D remains unclear. Trimming left V 0 bases short and J 1 base short, with 19 bases between. CDR1 and CDR2 (germline): LGHDT, YNNKEL (reference sequence). The CDR3 is made up of 19 amino acids. CDR3 in amino acids: CASSQDSRLSPVSYNEQFF. The DNA of the CDR3 is TGTGCCAGCAGCCAAGATTCCCGACTGTCTCCCGTATCCTACAATGAGCAGTTCTTC.

At least ten counts were recorded for this clone. Other DNA variants within this sample encode the same CDR3. V and J are TRBV11-2 and TRBJ2-1; D possibly corresponds to TRBD2 (5 bases). The CDR3 contains 15 residues. V lost 2 bases to trimming and J lost 3 bases, with 11 bases between them. Germline CDR1 is SGHAT and CDR2 is FQNNGV. The CDR3 here is CASSLNRGYYNEQFF. In DNA form, the CDR3 reads TGTGCCAGCAGCTTAAATCGCGGGTACTACAATGAGCAGTTCTTC.

The DNA for the CDR3 is TGTGCCAGCAGCTTAATCAGGGGCCGTCTCGAACACTCCTACGAGCAGTACTTC. It is translated as CASSLIRGRLEHSYEQYF. The chain links TRBV7-8 to TRBJ2-7; weak D call: TRBD1 (6 bases). This CDR3 comprises 18 residues. Trimming stripped 2 bases from V and 0 bases from J, with 20 bases between. Per the germline V gene, CDR1 is SGHVS and CDR2 is FQNEAQ. The full variable domain, rest sourced from reference TRBV7-8 and TRBJ2-7, is GAGVSQSPRYKVAKRGQDVALRCDPISGHVSLFWYQQALGQGPEFLTYFQNEAQLDKSGLPSDRFFAERPEGSVSTLKIQRTQQEDSAVYLCASSLIRGRLEHSYEQYFGPGTRLTVT.

The V gene is TRBV15, the J gene TRBJ2-5, with TRBD1 matching 12 bases. Germline-derived CDR1 and CDR2 are LNHNV and YYDKDF (reference sequence). CDR3 length: 22 residues. The junction had 22 bases not matched to a gene; V was cut back by 0 bases and J by 5 bases. The DNA for the CDR3 is TGTGCCACCAGCAGAGATGTCCCCTCGAAGGGACAGGGGGCTTTCAGGCTGGAGACCCAGTACTTC. As protein: CATSRDVPSKGQGAFRLETQYF.

This clone was seen a few times. The CDR3 is CASSEAPRLASGELFF. In nucleotides, the CDR3 is TGTGCCAGCAGTGAAGCCCCCCGGCTAGCCTCCGGGGAGCTGTTTTTT. The rearrangement joins TRBV6-1 to TRBJ2-2; tentative D call: TRBD2 (5 bases). In germline, CDR1 is MNHNS, CDR2 SASEGT. The CDR3 length is 16 residues. Trimming removed 0 bases from V and 6 bases from J, with 14 bases in between.

CDR3 residues: CASKGQGTGNTIYF. CDR3 coding DNA: TGTGCCAGCAAGGGACAGGGAACTGGAAACACCATATATTTT. V and J are TRBV6-5 and TRBJ1-3, with TRBD1 matching over 9 bases. The CDR3 spans 14 residues. Germline CDR1 reads MNHEY; CDR2 reads SVGAGI. The V gene end was trimmed by 7 bases and the J gene end by 2 bases; junction bases not matched to a gene: 3.

The chain combines TRBV2 with TRBJ1-4; 11 nucleotides line up with TRBD1. The CDR3 totals 15 residues. V was pared by 0 bases and J by 8 bases, with 2 bases of the junction left unmatched. Germline loops: CDR1 SNHLY, CDR2 FYNNEI. The CDR3 nucleotides are TGTGCCAGCAGTGAAGCCCGGACAGGGGGCGAAAAACTGTTTTTT. Encoded protein: CASSEARTGGEKLFF.

The V and J genes are TRBV28 and TRBJ1-4; 7 positions match TRBD1. The CDR3 has 16 residues. Germline values: CDR1 MDHEN, CDR2 SYDVKM. V lost 10 bases and J lost 2; bases outside the gene matches: 13. As DNA, the CDR3 is TGTGCCACCTATCCCCCTGGGACAGTCACTAATGAAAAACTGTTTTTT. Amino acids: CATYPPGTVTNEKLFF.